Listed below are T cell receptor beta chains from one sample, sequenced in a study of T-cell reconstitution after alpha-beta-depleted transplantation in children. TCRdb re-called the PCR reads through MiXCR, storing one row per CDR3 protein. Of hundreds of thousands of distinct CDR3 sequences listed, 16% were seen once; the top ten hold 5%. The sample was PBMCs, mostly from graft donor cells, taken 360 days after TCRalphabeta/CD19-depleted stem cell transplant. Receptors were obtained from a male patient between 10 and 17 years old who had a stem cell transplant for acute lymphoblastic leukemia, so the T cells may come from the graft donor. Both conserved end residues are part of each CDR3. The order of the fields is clone size, V gene, J gene, D gene, CDR3 DNA, CDR3 protein. The D gene is left open where the match is weak. Clone size is stated in some rows and not others, as once, few, many or a class when expanded.

abundance: few
v_gene: TRBV7-6
j_gene: TRBJ1-5
d_gene: TRBD1
CDR3nt: TGTGCCAGCAGCTTAGGGGCAGGGGGCTTAGAGCCCCAGCATTTT
CDR3aa: CASSLGAGGLEPQHF

abundance: NA
v_gene: TRBV4-1
j_gene: TRBJ2-7
d_gene: NA
CDR3nt: TGCGCCAGCAGCCAACCCAGGATCTCCTACGAGCAGTACTTC
CDR3aa: CASSQPRISYEQYF

abundance: few
v_gene: TRBV6-5
j_gene: TRBJ1-2
d_gene: NA
CDR3nt: TGTGCCAGCAGTTACATGAGGGACGATGGCTACACCTTC
CDR3aa: CASSYMRDDGYTF

abundance: many
v_gene: TRBV13
j_gene: TRBJ2-1
d_gene: TRBD2
CDR3nt: TGTGCCAGCAGTTACGGGACTAGCGTCTACAATGAGCAGTTCTTC
CDR3aa: CASSYGTSVYNEQFF

abundance: NA
v_gene: TRBV4-1
j_gene: TRBJ2-3
d_gene: NA
CDR3nt: TGCGCCAGCAGCCAAGACCGGTCAAGCACAGATACGCAGTATTTT
CDR3aa: CASSQDRSSTDTQYF

abundance: many
v_gene: TRBV2
j_gene: TRBJ2-1
d_gene: NA
CDR3nt: TGTGCCAGCAGTCGGTTGGGACTGGACTACAATGAGCAGTTCTTC
CDR3aa: CASSRLGLDYNEQFF

abundance: NA
v_gene: TRBV12-3/TRBV12-4
j_gene: TRBJ2-1
d_gene: NA
CDR3nt: TGTGCCAGCAGTCCCCCCCTCACAGAGCTCAATGAGCAGTTCTTC
CDR3aa: CASSPPLTELNEQFF

abundance: few
v_gene: TRBV29-1
j_gene: TRBJ2-2
d_gene: NA
CDR3nt: TGCAGCGTTGGAACAATGAACACCGGGGAGCTGTTTTTT
CDR3aa: CSVGTMNTGELFF

abundance: few
v_gene: TRBV7-3
j_gene: TRBJ2-2
d_gene: NA
CDR3nt: TGTGCCAGCAGCTTAGGCGGCTATTCCACCGGGGAGCTGTTTTTT
CDR3aa: CASSLGGYSTGELFF

abundance: few
v_gene: TRBV6-5
j_gene: TRBJ1-2
d_gene: NA
CDR3nt: TGTGCCAGCAGCTTACAGGGAGGAGACGGCTACACCTTC
CDR3aa: CASSLQGGDGYTF

abundance: few
v_gene: TRBV29-1
j_gene: TRBJ2-1
d_gene: TRBD2
CDR3nt: TGCAGGGCCGGCGGGAGAAAGGACAATGAGCAGTTCTTC
CDR3aa: CRAGGRKDNEQFF

abundance: few
v_gene: TRBV18
j_gene: TRBJ1-5
d_gene: TRBD1
CDR3nt: TGTGCCAGCTCAACAAGGGTGGGACAGGGTTACCAGCCCCAGCATTTT
CDR3aa: CASSTRVGQGYQPQHF

abundance: few
v_gene: TRBV5-1
j_gene: TRBJ2-4
d_gene: TRBD1
CDR3nt: TGCGCCAGCAGCACAGGGGAAAACATTCAGTACTTC
CDR3aa: CASSTGENIQYF

abundance: NA
v_gene: TRBV6-5
j_gene: TRBJ2-1
d_gene: NA
CDR3nt: TGTGCCAGCAGTTACGCCGACTCAGGGGCGGGATGTCAATGGGAGCAGTTCTTC
CDR3aa: CASSYADSGAGCQWEQFF

abundance: NA
v_gene: TRBV5-1
j_gene: TRBJ2-1
d_gene: NA
CDR3nt: TGCGCCAGCAGCACCCTAGTAAATGAGCAGTTCTTC
CDR3aa: CASSTLVNEQFF

abundance: few
v_gene: TRBV5-8
j_gene: TRBJ2-7
d_gene: NA
CDR3nt: TGTGCCAGCAGCTTGGGGACTCCAAGCAACGAGCAGTACTTC
CDR3aa: CASSLGTPSNEQYF

abundance: few
v_gene: TRBV5-1
j_gene: TRBJ2-7
d_gene: NA
CDR3nt: TGCGCCAGCAGCTTAAAAGTGAGCAGGTACGAGCAGTACTTC
CDR3aa: CASSLKVSRYEQYF

abundance: few
v_gene: TRBV12-3/TRBV12-4
j_gene: TRBJ2-2
d_gene: TRBD2
CDR3nt: TGTGCCAGCAGCCCGGGGACTAGCGGGACCCGACCTCTGTTTTTT
CDR3aa: CASSPGTSGTRPLFF

abundance: NA
v_gene: TRBV3-1
j_gene: TRBJ2-3
d_gene: TRBD2
CDR3nt: TGTGCCAGCAGCCAGAGGCTAGCGGGGACAGATACGCAGTATTTT
CDR3aa: CASSQRLAGTDTQYF

abundance: NA
v_gene: TRBV14
j_gene: TRBJ2-2
d_gene: NA
CDR3nt: TGTGCCAGCAGCCAAGTGGCCCTCGGGGCCGGGGAGCTGTTTTTT
CDR3aa: CASSQVALGAGELFF

abundance: NA
v_gene: TRBV5-1
j_gene: TRBJ2-2
d_gene: NA
CDR3nt: TGCGCCAGCAGCTTGGTTGCCAGGGAGCCCAACACCGGGGAGCTGTTTTTT
CDR3aa: CASSLVAREPNTGELFF

abundance: few
v_gene: TRBV7-2
j_gene: TRBJ2-7
d_gene: NA
CDR3nt: TGTGCCAGCAGCTCCCTCGGGACACTCTACGAGCAGTACTTC
CDR3aa: CASSSLGTLYEQYF

abundance: NA
v_gene: TRBV19
j_gene: TRBJ1-6
d_gene: NA
CDR3nt: TGTGCCAGTAGTATTTCAGGGGACTCGGGGAATTCACCCCTCCACTTT
CDR3aa: CASSISGDSGNSPLHF

abundance: few
v_gene: TRBV20-1
j_gene: TRBJ2-2
d_gene: NA
CDR3nt: TGCAGTGCTAGATTTGCGGGGACGAACACCGGGGAGCTGTTTTTT
CDR3aa: CSARFAGTNTGELFF

abundance: NA
v_gene: TRBV4-1
j_gene: TRBJ2-1
d_gene: TRBD1
CDR3nt: TGCGCCAGCAGCCAAGTCGGGACAGGGAACTATGAGCAGTTCTTC
CDR3aa: CASSQVGTGNYEQFF

abundance: many
v_gene: TRBV5-1
j_gene: TRBJ1-5
d_gene: NA
CDR3nt: TGCGCCAGCAGTTCAGAGCCTAATCAGCCCCAGCATTTT
CDR3aa: CASSSEPNQPQHF

abundance: NA
v_gene: TRBV29-1
j_gene: TRBJ2-3
d_gene: TRBD2
CDR3nt: TGCAGCGCCGCGACTAGCGGGAGGGCCTCCGCAGATACGCAGTATTTT
CDR3aa: CSAATSGRASADTQYF

abundance: NA
v_gene: TRBV11-2
j_gene: TRBJ1-2
d_gene: NA
CDR3nt: TGTGCCAGCAGCTTAGATCATACAGGGAACTATGGCTACACCTTC
CDR3aa: CASSLDHTGNYGYTF

abundance: few
v_gene: TRBV12-3/TRBV12-4
j_gene: TRBJ2-1
d_gene: TRBD2
CDR3nt: TGTGCCAGCAGTCCCGAGCGGGAGGGCCGCGATGAGCAGTTCTTC
CDR3aa: CASSPEREGRDEQFF